Presented here are 27 T cell receptor beta chains from one specimen sequenced in a study of shared clonotypes between healthy human individuals. The protocol was immunoSEQ multiplex PCR, while the TCRdb copy is restricted to in-frame clones and leaves out a portion. The table includes about 2 million clones, about 95% detected once. Terminally differentiated effector memory CD45RA+ cells were left out of the naive CD8 fraction, which was CD45RO-negative and positively selected for CCR7. The sample consisted of naive CD8+ T cells sorted from blood. These receptors originate from a man aged 18-30 years in good health.

The chain's CDR3 is CASSQEGGMNTEAFF. The CDR3 bases are TGTGCCAGCAGCCAAGAAGGGGGGATGAACACTGAAGCTTTCTTT. The V and J genes are TRBV4-2 and TRBJ1-1, with a tentative D call TRBD1 (6 bases). Germline V CDR1 and CDR2: LGHNA, YNFKEQ. Trimming took off 0 bases at V and 0 bases at J, with 8 bases between the two ends. CDR3 size: 15 residues.

This clone occurred once. The rearrangement joins TRBV29-1 to TRBJ2-1; D is possibly TRBD1 (6 bases). V was pared by 2 bases and J by 0 bases, with 20 bases between. The CDR3 is 18 amino acids. Germline CDR1 and CDR2: SQVTM and ANQGSEA. CDR3 in DNA: TGCAGCGTTGAACGGTGGGACAAGGATCCGAGCTCCTACAATGAGCAGTTCTTC. It translates to CSVERWDKDPSSYNEQFF.

Worth noting for this clone: The same CDR3 also results from other DNA sequences found in this sample. The rearrangement links TRBV5-4 to TRBJ2-7, with no clear D. Germline V gives CDR1 SGHNT, CDR2 YYREEE (reference sequence). This CDR3 region has 13 residues. With 2 bases removed from V and 1 base from J, the gap between germline ends came to 7 bases. The CDR3 region is CASSFSPSYEQYF. The CDR3, as DNA: TGTGCCAGCAGCTTTTCGCCATCCTACGAGCAGTACTTC.

The chain couples TRBV29-1 to TRBJ2-1; D remains ambiguous. Germline assignment: CDR1 SQVTM and CDR2 ANQGSEA. V dropped 3 bases and J dropped 7 bases, with 13 bases sitting between them. The CDR3 has 13 amino acids. The CDR3 reads CSVDPDLGNEQFF. As DNA, the CDR3 is TGCAGCGTTGATCCAGACCTGGGTAATGAGCAGTTCTTC.

This chain joins TRBV2 and TRBJ1-4; D possibly corresponds to TRBD1 (5 bases). The CDR3 runs to 14 residues. Trimming removed 3 bases at V and 2 bases at J, with 7 bases between. CDR1 SNHLY and CDR2 FYNNEI come from the germline V gene. This CDR3 is CASSDRATNEKLFF. CDR3 sequence (DNA): TGTGCCAGCAGTGACAGGGCTACTAATGAAAAACTGTTTTTT.

The chain couples TRBV19 to TRBJ1-2; tentative D call: TRBD1 (5 bases). V lost 3 bases to trimming and J lost 7 bases, with 18 bases between them. The CDR3 has 15 amino acids. The germline gives CDR1 LNHDA, CDR2 SQIVND (reference sequence). The CDR3: CASSILVSRDGGYTF. The CDR3, as DNA: TGTGCCAGTAGTATTCTAGTTTCCAGGGACGGTGGCTACACCTTC.

The J gene is TRBJ2-3, the V gene TRBV7-9, with a possible D match to TRBD2 (5 bases). Looked up from germline, CDR1 is SEHNR and CDR2 is FQNEAQ (reference sequence). The CDR3 has 15 amino acids. Deletions cut 1 base from V and 4 bases from J, with 12 bases between. The CDR3 protein is CASSLVASFPDTQYF. CDR3 sequence (DNA): TGTGCCAGCAGCTTAGTAGCGTCCTTCCCAGATACGCAGTATTTT.

The chain has TRBV9 and TRBJ2-7; no definite D call. The CDR3 length is 14 residues. The germline CDR1 and CDR2 sequences are SGDLS and YYNGEE. V gave up 3 bases and J gave up 2 bases, with 12 bases separating them. CDR3 DNA: TGTGCCAGCAGCGCATCTTGGGCGACCTACGAGCAGTACTTC. Translated: CASSASWATYEQYF.

A note on this clone: The same CDR3 is also encoded by other DNA sequences in this sample. The DNA for the CDR3 is TGCGCCAGCAGCCAAGATTCGGGTGGGGAGACCCAGTACTTC. Its translation: CASSQDSGGETQYF. J is TRBJ2-5 and V is TRBV4-1; unclear D gene. CDR1 and CDR2 from the germline V gene are MGHRA and YSYEKL. Trimming removed 0 bases from V and 5 bases from J, with 10 bases in between. This CDR3 comprises 14 residues.

The chain combines TRBV7-9 with TRBJ2-7; 12 positions match TRBD2. The germline V gene encodes CDR1 SEHNR and CDR2 FQNEAQ (reference sequence). CDR3 length: 15 residues. J lost 3 bases, V lost 5 bases, and 5 bases had no gene match. CDR3 in amino acids: CASSARLAGDYEQYF. The CDR3, as DNA: TGTGCCAGCAGCGCGCGACTAGCGGGGGACTACGAGCAGTACTTC.

J is TRBJ1-1 and V is TRBV27; 7 nucleotides agree with TRBD1. V was pared by 5 bases and J by 0 bases, with 12 bases of the junction left unmatched. This CDR3 has 17 amino acids. CDR1 is MNHEY, CDR2 SMNVEV, per germline (reference sequence). CDR3 protein: CASSPRQGYYMNTEAFF. CDR3 bases: TGTGCCAGCAGTCCCAGACAGGGCTACTACATGAACACTGAAGCTTTCTTT.

V is TRBV4-1 and J is TRBJ1-2; no clear D gene. Germline V lookup: CDR1 MGHRA, CDR2 YSYEKL. The CDR3 covers 14 residues. V was clipped by 1 base and J by 2 bases, with 8 bases between them. The CDR3 reads CASSQGPENYGYTF. In DNA form, the CDR3 reads TGCGCCAGCAGCCAAGGGCCGGAGAACTATGGCTACACCTTC.

The chain employs TRBV6-1 and TRBJ1-1, with D uncertain. V lost 2 bases and J lost 1, with 14 bases in between. There are 16 residues in the CDR3. Germline CDR1 and CDR2: MNHNS and SASEGT. The CDR3 here is CASSEWVAGRNTEAFF. Written as DNA, the CDR3 is TGTGCCAGCAGTGAATGGGTCGCAGGACGGAACACTGAAGCTTTCTTT.

The V and J genes are TRBV5-5 and TRBJ2-7, with D unclear. The CDR3 length is 13 residues. Germline loops: CDR1 SGHKS, CDR2 YYEKEE (reference sequence). The V and J ends lost 2 bases and 3 bases respectively, with 9 bases between them. The CDR3 DNA sequence: TGTGCCAGCAGCTTCGTTTCCAGCTACGAGCAGTACTTC. It is translated as CASSFVSSYEQYF.

The chain has TRBV4-1 and TRBJ2-3, with a weak D call TRBD2 (5 bases). The CDR3 extends over 17 amino acids. V lost 0 bases to trimming and J lost 2 bases, with 15 bases between them. The germline CDR1 and CDR2 sequences are MGHRA and YSYEKL. CDR3 nucleotide sequence: TGCGCCAGCAGCCAAGATTCAGCGGCGACGGTCACAGATACGCAGTATTTT. This sequence encodes CASSQDSAATVTDTQYF.

The V gene is TRBV27, the J gene TRBJ2-3; a weak D match, TRBD2 (7 bases). The germline gives CDR1 MNHEY, CDR2 SMNVEV (reference sequence). This CDR3 comprises 15 residues. Trimming removed 5 bases from V and 3 bases from J, with 15 bases in between. The CDR3, as DNA: TGTGCCAGCAGTCCTCCACAGGGAGGGACAGATACGCAGTATTTT. Its protein product is CASSPPQGGTDTQYF.

The chain couples TRBV4-1 to TRBJ2-1; D is undetermined. The V gene's germline CDR1 is MGHRA and CDR2 YSYEKL. The V gene lost 3 bases and the J gene lost 0 bases, with 15 bases spanning the gap. The CDR3 loop spans 17 amino acids. The CDR3 DNA follows: TGCGCCAGCAGCCAGGCAGCAAGCGTAAGCTCCTACAATGAGCAGTTCTTC. The encoded protein is CASSQAASVSSYNEQFF.

A single count supports this clone. The sample carries other DNA sequences with the same CDR3. This sequence joins TRBV28 and TRBJ2-7; 7 bases are a match to TRBD1. CDR1 and CDR2 from the germline V gene are MDHEN and SYDVKM. This CDR3 region has 12 residues. With V trimmed by 5 bases and J by 3 bases, 1 base remained unmatched. In DNA form, the CDR3 reads TGTGCCAGCAGTCCAGGGGGCTACGAGCAGTACTTC. Translated, it gives CASSPGGYEQYF. The full variable domain, in which reference TRBV28 and TRBJ2-7 provide the parts outside the CDR3, is DVKVTQSSRYLVKRTGEKVFLECVQDMDHENMFWYRQDPGLGLRLIYFSYDVKMKEKGDIPEGYSVSREKKERFSLILESASTNQTSMYLCASSPGGYEQYFGPGTRLTVT.

The rearrangement joins TRBV7-2 to TRBJ1-5; D call uncertain. V lost 5 bases, J lost 0 bases, and 11 bases lay in between. The CDR3 spans 15 residues. CDR1 and CDR2 from the germline V gene are SGHTA and FQGNSA. The CDR3 region is CASSPTIYSNQPQHF. The CDR3 coding sequence is TGTGCCAGCAGCCCCACCATTTATAGCAATCAGCCCCAGCATTTT.

V usage is TRBV28 and J usage is TRBJ1-1; TRBD1 might be the D (6 bases). CDR1 is MDHEN and CDR2 is SYDVKM in the germline V gene. The V end lost 7 bases, the J end lost 1 base, and 13 bases lay between the germline ends. CDR3 length: 14 residues. CDR3 DNA sequence: TGTGCCAGCAATGGAGGGGGGTGGAACACTGAAGCTTTCTTT. Protein sequence: CASNGGGWNTEAFF.

The V call is TRBV20-1, the J call TRBJ2-7; no reliable D call. Germline loops: CDR1 DFQATT, CDR2 SNEGSKA (reference sequence). The CDR3 spans 11 residues. V lost 3 bases and J 7 bases, leaving 10 bases between the germline ends. The CDR3 spells CSASSEVEQYF. The CDR3 bases are TGCAGTGCTAGTTCAGAGGTTGAGCAGTACTTC.

DNA of the CDR3: TGTGCCAGCAGTTTGCAAGGACAGTACACCGGGGAGCTGTTTTTT. This gives the protein CASSLQGQYTGELFF. The chain recombines TRBV28 with TRBJ2-2, with D possibly matching TRBD1 (6 bases). The CDR3 sequence is 15 residues long. Germline CDR1 and CDR2: MDHEN and SYDVKM. V was pared by 3 bases and J by 3 bases, with 11 bases between. Full variable domain (outside the CDR3, taken from reference TRBV28 and TRBJ2-2): DVKVTQSSRYLVKRTGEKVFLECVQDMDHENMFWYRQDPGLGLRLIYFSYDVKMKEKGDIPEGYSVSREKKERFSLILESASTNQTSMYLCASSLQGQYTGELFFGEGSRLTVL.

The V call is TRBV6-1, the J call TRBJ1-3; no firm D call. The CDR3 sequence is 17 residues long. Trimming removed 3 bases from V and 2 bases from J, with 17 bases in between. Germline V gives CDR1 MNHNS, CDR2 SASEGT. The chain's CDR3 is CASSELAGTETGNTIYF. The CDR3 DNA follows: TGTGCCAGCAGTGAGTTAGCAGGAACAGAAACTGGAAACACCATATATTTT.

The CDR3 spells CASSVVASDYNEQFF. The CDR3 DNA reads TGTGCCAGCAGCGTAGTTGCGTCAGACTACAATGAGCAGTTCTTC. V usage is TRBV9 and J usage is TRBJ2-1; D unclear. Between the trimmed V and J ends, which lost 0 bases and 3 bases, there was a span of 10 bases. Germline V lookup: CDR1 SGDLS, CDR2 YYNGEE. This CDR3 region has 15 residues.

The chain recombines TRBV19 with TRBJ2-7; D may match TRBD1 or TRBD2 (5 bases each). The CDR3 has 11 residues. Trimming took 11 bases from V and 4 from J, leaving 12 bases between them. Germline V gives CDR1 LNHDA, CDR2 SQIVND (reference sequence). CDR3 coding DNA: TGTGCCGTGGGGGACGGGTACGAGCAGTACTTC. It yields the protein CAVGDGYEQYF.

V and J are TRBV5-6 and TRBJ1-5; TRBD1 matches at 9 bases. The germline V gene encodes CDR1 SGHDT and CDR2 YYEEEE. This CDR3 has 16 amino acids. Germline trimming cut 0 bases from V and 3 bases from J; bases unmatched to any gene: 4. CDR3 sequence (DNA): TGTGCCAGCAGCTTGGAGGGACAGGGTTACAATCAGCCCCAGCATTTT. Protein sequence: CASSLEGQGYNQPQHF.

The CDR3: CASSTHSRETQYF. Written as DNA, the CDR3 is TGTGCCAGCAGCACCCATAGTCGGGAGACCCAGTACTTC. The rearrangement joins TRBV7-6 to TRBJ2-5; D is unclear. The CDR3 has 13 residues. The germline CDR1 and CDR2 sequences are SGHVS and FNYEAQ. Trimming took off 5 bases at V and 5 bases at J, with 12 bases between the two ends.